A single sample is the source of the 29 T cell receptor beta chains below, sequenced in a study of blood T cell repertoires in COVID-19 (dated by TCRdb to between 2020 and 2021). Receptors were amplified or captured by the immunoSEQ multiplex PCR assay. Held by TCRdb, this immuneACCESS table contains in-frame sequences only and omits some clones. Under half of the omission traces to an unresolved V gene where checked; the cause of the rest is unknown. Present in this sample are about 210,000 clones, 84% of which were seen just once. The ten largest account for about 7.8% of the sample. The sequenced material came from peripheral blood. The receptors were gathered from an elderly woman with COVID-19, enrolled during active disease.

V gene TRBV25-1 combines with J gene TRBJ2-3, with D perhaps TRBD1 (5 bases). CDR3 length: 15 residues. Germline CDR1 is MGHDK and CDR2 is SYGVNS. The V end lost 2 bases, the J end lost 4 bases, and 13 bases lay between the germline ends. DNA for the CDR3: TGTGCCAGCAGTGAAAGAGACAGTATATCAGATACGCAGTATTTT. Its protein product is CASSERDSISDTQYF.

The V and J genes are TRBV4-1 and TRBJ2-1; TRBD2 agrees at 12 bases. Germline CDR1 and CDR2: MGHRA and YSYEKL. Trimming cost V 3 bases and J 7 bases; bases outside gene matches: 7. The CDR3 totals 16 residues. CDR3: CASSHTGTSGWNEQFF. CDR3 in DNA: TGCGCCAGCAGCCACACCGGGACTAGCGGGTGGAATGAGCAGTTCTTC.

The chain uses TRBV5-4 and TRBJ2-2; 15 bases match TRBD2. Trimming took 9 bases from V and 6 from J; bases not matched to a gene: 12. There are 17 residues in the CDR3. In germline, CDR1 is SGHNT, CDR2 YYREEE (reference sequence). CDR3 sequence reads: CAIGGLAGGGGAGELFF. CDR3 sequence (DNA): TGTGCCATCGGGGGACTAGCGGGAGGCGGGGGTGCCGGGGAGCTGTTTTTT.

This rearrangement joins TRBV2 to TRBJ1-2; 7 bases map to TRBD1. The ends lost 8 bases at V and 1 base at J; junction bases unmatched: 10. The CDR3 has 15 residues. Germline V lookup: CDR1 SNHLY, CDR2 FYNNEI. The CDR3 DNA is TGTGCCAGCGTCACAGGGGAAGGATTTAACTATGGCTACACCTTC. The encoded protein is CASVTGEGFNYGYTF.

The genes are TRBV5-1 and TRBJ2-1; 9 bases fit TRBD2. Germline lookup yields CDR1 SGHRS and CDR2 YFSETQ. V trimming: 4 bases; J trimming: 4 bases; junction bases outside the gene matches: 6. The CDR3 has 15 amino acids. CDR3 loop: CASSTAGGGYNEQFF. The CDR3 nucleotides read TGCGCCAGCAGCACAGCGGGGGGAGGGTACAATGAGCAGTTCTTC.

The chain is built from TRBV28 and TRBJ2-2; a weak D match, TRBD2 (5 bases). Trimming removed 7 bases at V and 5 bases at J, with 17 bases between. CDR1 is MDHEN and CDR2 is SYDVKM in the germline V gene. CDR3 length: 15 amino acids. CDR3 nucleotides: TGTGCCAGCACCTCGGGGTCTCTGAGGACCGGGGAGCTGTTTTTT. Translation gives CASTSGSLRTGELFF.

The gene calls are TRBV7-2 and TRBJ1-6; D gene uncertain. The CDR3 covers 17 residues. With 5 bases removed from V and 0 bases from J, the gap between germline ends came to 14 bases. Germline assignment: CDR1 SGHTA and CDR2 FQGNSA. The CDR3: CASSTLTRSSYNSPLHF. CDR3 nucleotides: TGTGCCAGCAGCACTCTTACAAGGAGCTCCTATAATTCACCCCTCCACTTT.

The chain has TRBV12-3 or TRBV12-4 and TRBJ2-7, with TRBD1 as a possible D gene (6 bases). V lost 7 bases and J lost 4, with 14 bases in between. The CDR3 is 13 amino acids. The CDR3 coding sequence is TGTGCCAGCACTACACAGGGATTTTACGAGCAGTACTTC. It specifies CASTTQGFYEQYF.

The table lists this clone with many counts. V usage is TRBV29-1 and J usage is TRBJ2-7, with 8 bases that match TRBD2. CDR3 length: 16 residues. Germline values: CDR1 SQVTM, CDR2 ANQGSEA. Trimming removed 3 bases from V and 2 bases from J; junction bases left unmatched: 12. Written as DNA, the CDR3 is TGCAGCGTTGAGGCACCCGGACTAGCCGGAACCTACGAGCAGTACTTC. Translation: CSVEAPGLAGTYEQYF.

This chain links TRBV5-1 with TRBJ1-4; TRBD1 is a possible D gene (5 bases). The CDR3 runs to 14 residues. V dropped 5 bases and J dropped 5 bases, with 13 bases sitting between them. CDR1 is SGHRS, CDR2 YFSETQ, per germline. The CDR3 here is CASSPRQPNEKLFF. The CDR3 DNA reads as TGCGCCAGCAGTCCTCGACAGCCAAATGAAAAACTGTTTTTT.

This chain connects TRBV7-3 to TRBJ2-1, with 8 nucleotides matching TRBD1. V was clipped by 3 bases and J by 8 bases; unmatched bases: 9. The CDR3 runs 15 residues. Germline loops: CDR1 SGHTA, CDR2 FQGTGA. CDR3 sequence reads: CASSFGTGGPYEQFF. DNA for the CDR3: TGTGCCAGCAGCTTCGGGACAGGAGGCCCGTATGAGCAGTTCTTC.

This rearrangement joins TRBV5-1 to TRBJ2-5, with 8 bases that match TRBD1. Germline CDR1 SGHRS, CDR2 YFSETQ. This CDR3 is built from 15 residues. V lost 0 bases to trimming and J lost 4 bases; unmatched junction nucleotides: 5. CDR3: CASSLVPGGLETQYF. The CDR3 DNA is TGCGCCAGCAGCTTGGTACCAGGGGGCCTAGAGACCCAGTACTTC.

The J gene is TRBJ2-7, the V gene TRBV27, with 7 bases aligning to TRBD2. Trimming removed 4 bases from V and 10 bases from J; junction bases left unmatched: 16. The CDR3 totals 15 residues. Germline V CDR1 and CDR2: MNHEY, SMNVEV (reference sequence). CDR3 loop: CASSSSGTLRLEQYF. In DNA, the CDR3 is TGTGCCAGCAGTTCGAGCGGGACCCTTAGATTAGAACAGTACTTC.

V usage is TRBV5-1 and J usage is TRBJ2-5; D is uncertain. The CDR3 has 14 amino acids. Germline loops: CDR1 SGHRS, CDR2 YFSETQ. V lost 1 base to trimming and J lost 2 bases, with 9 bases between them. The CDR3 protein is CASSLLSQQETQYF. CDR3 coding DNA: TGCGCCAGCAGCTTGTTATCGCAGCAAGAGACCCAGTACTTC.

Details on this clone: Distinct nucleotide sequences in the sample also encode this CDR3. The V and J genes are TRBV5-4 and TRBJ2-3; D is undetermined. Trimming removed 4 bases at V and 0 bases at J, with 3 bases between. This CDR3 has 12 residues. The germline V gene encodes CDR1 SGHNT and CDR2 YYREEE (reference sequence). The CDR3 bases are TGTGCCAGCAGCCCGAGCACAGATACGCAGTATTTT. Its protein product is CASSPSTDTQYF.

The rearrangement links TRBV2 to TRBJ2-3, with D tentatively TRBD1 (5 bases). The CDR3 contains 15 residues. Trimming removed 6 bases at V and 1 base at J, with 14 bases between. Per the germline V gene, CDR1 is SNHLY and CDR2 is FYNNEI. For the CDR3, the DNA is TGTGCCAGCAGGTCCGCAGGGTGGGGCACAGATACGCAGTATTTT. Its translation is CASRSAGWGTDTQYF.

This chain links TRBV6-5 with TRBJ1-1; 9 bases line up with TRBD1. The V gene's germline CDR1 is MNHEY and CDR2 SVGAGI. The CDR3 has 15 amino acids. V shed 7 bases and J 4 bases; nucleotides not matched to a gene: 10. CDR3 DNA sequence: TGTGCCAGCACCGGAAACAGGGGGCGGCCCACTGAAGCTTTCTTT. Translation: CASTGNRGRPTEAFF.

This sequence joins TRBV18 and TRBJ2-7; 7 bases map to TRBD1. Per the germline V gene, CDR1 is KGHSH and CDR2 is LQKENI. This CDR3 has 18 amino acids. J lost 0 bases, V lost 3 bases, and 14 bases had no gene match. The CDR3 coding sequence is TGTGCCAGCTCACCGGAATCCCGACAGGGACCCCACTCCTACGAGCAGTACTTC. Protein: CASSPESRQGPHSYEQYF.

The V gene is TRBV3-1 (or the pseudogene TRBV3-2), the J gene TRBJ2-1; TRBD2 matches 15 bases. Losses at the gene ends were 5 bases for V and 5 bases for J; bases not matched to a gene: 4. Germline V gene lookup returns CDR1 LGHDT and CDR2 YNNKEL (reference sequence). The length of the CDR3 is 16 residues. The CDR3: CASSDGLAGGDNEQFF. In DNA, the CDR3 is TGTGCCAGCAGCGACGGACTAGCGGGAGGGGACAATGAGCAGTTCTTC.

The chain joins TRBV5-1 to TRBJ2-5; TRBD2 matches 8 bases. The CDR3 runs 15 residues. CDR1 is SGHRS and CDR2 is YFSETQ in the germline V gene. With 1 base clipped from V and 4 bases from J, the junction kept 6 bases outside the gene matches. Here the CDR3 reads CASSLSGGGGETQYF. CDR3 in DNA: TGCGCCAGCAGCTTGAGCGGGGGTGGAGGAGAGACCCAGTACTTC. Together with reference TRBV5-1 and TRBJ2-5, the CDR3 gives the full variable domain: KAGVTQTPRYLIKTRGQQVTLSCSPISGHRSVSWYQQTPGQGLQFLFEYFSETQRNKGNFPGRFSGRQFSNSRSEMNVSTLELGDSALYLCASSLSGGGGETQYFGPGTRLLVL.

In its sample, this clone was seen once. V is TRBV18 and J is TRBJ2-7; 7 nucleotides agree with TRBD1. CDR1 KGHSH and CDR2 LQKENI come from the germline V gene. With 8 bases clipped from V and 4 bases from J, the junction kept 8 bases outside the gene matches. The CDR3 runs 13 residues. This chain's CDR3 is CASQSGTDYEQYF. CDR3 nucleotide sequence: TGTGCCAGCCAATCCGGGACAGATTACGAGCAGTACTTC.

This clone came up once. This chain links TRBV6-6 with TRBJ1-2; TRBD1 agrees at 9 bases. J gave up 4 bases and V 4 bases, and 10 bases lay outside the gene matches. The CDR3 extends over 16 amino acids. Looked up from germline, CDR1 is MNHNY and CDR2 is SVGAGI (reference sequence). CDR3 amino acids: CASSSPGTGQSYGYTF. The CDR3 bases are TGTGCCAGCAGTTCACCCGGGACAGGGCAGTCCTATGGCTACACCTTC.

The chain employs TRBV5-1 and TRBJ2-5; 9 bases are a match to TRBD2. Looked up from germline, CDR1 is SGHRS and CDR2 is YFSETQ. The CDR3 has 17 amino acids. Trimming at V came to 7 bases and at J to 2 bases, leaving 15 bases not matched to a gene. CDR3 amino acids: CASRKGTGLASQETQYF. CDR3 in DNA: TGCGCCAGCCGGAAAGGGACCGGACTAGCGAGTCAAGAGACCCAGTACTTC.

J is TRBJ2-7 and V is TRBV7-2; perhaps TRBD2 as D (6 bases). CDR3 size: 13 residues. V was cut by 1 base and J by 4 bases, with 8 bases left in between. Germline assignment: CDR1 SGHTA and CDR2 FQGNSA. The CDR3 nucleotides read TGTGCCAGCAGCTTAGTGGAGGGTTACGAGCAGTACTTC. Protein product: CASSLVEGYEQYF. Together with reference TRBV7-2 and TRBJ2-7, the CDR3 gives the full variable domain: GAGVSQSPSNKVTEKGKDVELRCDPISGHTALYWYRQSLGQGLEFLIYFQGNSAPDKSGLPSDRFSAERTGGSVSTLTIQRTQQEDSAVYLCASSLVEGYEQYFGPGTRLTVT.

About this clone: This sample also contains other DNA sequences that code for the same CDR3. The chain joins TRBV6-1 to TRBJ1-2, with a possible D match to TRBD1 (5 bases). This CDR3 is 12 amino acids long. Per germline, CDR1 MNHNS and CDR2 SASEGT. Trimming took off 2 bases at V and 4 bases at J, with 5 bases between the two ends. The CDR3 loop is CASSERGYGYTF. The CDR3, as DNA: TGTGCCAGCAGTGAAAGGGGCTATGGCTACACCTTC.

The CDR3, as DNA: TGTGCCAGCAGCTCTTCCGGGACAGGGGGCCTCATCCTAGATGAGCAGTTCTTC. This gives the protein CASSSSGTGGLILDEQFF. V gene TRBV28 combines with J gene TRBJ2-1; 12 nucleotides align to TRBD1. The V segment lost 6 bases and the J segment 8 bases; nucleotides outside the gene matches: 17. This CDR3 has 18 amino acids. Germline V gene sequence: CDR1 MDHEN, CDR2 SYDVKM.

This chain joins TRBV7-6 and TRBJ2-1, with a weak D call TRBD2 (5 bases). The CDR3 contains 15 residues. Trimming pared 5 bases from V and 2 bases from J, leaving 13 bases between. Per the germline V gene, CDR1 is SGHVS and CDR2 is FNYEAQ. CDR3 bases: TGTGCCAGCAGCCCGAGGGTAGGCACCTACAATGAGCAGTTCTTC. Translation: CASSPRVGTYNEQFF.

The CDR3 region is CASSLDGNYGYTF. For the CDR3, the DNA is TGCGCCAGCAGCTTGGACGGTAACTATGGCTACACCTTC. The chain is built from TRBV5-1 and TRBJ1-2, with no clear D. The CDR3 is 13 residues long. In germline, CDR1 is SGHRS, CDR2 YFSETQ. Trimming cost V 0 bases and J 1 base, with 4 bases left between them.

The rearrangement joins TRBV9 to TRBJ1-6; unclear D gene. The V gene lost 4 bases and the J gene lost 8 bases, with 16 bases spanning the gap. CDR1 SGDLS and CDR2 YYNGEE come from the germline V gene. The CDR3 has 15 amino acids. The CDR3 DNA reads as TGTGCCAGCAGCTCCCAAGAAGGACTTGATTCACCCCTCCACTTT. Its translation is CASSSQEGLDSPLHF.